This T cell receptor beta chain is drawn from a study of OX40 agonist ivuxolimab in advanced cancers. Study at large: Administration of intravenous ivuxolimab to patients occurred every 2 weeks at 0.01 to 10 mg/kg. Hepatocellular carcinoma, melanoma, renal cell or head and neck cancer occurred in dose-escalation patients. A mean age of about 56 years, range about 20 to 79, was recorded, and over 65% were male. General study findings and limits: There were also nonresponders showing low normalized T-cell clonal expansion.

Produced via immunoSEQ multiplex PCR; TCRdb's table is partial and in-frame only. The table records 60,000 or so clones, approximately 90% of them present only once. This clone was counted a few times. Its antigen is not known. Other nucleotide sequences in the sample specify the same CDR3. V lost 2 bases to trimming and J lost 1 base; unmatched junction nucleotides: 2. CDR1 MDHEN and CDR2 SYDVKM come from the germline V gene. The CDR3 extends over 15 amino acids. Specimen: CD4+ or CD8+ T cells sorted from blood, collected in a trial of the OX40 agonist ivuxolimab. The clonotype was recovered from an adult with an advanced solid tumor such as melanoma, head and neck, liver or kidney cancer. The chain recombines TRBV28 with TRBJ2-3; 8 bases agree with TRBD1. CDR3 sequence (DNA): TGTGCCAGCAGTTTACCGGGACAGGGCACAGATACGCAGTATTTT. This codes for CASSLPGQGTDTQYF.